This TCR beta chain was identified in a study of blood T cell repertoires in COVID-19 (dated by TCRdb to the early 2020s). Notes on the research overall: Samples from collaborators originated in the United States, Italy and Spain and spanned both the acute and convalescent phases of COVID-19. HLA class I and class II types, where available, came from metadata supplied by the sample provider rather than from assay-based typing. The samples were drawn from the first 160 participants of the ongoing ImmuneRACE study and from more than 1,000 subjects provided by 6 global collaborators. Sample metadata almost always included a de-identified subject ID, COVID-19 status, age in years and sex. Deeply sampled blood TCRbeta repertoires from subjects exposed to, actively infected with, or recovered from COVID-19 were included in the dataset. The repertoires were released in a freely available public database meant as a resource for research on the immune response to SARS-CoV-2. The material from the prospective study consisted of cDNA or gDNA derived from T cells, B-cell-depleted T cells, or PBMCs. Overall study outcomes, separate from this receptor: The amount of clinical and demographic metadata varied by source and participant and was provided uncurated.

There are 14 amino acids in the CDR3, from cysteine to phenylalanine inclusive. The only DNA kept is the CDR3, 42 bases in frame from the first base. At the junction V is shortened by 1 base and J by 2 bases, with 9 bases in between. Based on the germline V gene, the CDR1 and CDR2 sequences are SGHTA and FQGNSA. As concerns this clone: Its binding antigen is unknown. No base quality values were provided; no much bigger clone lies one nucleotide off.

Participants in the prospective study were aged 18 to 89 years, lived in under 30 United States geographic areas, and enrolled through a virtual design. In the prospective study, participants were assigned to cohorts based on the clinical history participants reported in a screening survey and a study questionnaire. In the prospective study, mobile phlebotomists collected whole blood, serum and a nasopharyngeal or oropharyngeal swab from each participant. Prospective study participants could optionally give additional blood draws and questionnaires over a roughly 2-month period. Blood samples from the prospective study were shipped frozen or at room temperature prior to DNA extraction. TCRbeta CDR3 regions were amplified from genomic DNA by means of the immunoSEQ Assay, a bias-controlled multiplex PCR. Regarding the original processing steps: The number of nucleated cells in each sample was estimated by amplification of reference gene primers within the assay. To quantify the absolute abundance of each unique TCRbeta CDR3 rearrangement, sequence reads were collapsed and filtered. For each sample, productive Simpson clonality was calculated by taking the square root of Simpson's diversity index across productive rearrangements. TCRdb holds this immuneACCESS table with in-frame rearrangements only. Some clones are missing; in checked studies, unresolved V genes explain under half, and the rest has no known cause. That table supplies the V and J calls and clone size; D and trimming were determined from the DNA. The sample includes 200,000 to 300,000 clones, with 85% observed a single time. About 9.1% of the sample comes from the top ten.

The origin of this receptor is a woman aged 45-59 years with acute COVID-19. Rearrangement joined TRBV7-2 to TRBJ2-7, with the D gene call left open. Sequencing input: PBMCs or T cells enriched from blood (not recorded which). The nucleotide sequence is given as TGTGCCAGCAGCTTAGGTGGGCCAGCCTACGAGCAGTACTTC. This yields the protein CASSLGGPAYEQYF.